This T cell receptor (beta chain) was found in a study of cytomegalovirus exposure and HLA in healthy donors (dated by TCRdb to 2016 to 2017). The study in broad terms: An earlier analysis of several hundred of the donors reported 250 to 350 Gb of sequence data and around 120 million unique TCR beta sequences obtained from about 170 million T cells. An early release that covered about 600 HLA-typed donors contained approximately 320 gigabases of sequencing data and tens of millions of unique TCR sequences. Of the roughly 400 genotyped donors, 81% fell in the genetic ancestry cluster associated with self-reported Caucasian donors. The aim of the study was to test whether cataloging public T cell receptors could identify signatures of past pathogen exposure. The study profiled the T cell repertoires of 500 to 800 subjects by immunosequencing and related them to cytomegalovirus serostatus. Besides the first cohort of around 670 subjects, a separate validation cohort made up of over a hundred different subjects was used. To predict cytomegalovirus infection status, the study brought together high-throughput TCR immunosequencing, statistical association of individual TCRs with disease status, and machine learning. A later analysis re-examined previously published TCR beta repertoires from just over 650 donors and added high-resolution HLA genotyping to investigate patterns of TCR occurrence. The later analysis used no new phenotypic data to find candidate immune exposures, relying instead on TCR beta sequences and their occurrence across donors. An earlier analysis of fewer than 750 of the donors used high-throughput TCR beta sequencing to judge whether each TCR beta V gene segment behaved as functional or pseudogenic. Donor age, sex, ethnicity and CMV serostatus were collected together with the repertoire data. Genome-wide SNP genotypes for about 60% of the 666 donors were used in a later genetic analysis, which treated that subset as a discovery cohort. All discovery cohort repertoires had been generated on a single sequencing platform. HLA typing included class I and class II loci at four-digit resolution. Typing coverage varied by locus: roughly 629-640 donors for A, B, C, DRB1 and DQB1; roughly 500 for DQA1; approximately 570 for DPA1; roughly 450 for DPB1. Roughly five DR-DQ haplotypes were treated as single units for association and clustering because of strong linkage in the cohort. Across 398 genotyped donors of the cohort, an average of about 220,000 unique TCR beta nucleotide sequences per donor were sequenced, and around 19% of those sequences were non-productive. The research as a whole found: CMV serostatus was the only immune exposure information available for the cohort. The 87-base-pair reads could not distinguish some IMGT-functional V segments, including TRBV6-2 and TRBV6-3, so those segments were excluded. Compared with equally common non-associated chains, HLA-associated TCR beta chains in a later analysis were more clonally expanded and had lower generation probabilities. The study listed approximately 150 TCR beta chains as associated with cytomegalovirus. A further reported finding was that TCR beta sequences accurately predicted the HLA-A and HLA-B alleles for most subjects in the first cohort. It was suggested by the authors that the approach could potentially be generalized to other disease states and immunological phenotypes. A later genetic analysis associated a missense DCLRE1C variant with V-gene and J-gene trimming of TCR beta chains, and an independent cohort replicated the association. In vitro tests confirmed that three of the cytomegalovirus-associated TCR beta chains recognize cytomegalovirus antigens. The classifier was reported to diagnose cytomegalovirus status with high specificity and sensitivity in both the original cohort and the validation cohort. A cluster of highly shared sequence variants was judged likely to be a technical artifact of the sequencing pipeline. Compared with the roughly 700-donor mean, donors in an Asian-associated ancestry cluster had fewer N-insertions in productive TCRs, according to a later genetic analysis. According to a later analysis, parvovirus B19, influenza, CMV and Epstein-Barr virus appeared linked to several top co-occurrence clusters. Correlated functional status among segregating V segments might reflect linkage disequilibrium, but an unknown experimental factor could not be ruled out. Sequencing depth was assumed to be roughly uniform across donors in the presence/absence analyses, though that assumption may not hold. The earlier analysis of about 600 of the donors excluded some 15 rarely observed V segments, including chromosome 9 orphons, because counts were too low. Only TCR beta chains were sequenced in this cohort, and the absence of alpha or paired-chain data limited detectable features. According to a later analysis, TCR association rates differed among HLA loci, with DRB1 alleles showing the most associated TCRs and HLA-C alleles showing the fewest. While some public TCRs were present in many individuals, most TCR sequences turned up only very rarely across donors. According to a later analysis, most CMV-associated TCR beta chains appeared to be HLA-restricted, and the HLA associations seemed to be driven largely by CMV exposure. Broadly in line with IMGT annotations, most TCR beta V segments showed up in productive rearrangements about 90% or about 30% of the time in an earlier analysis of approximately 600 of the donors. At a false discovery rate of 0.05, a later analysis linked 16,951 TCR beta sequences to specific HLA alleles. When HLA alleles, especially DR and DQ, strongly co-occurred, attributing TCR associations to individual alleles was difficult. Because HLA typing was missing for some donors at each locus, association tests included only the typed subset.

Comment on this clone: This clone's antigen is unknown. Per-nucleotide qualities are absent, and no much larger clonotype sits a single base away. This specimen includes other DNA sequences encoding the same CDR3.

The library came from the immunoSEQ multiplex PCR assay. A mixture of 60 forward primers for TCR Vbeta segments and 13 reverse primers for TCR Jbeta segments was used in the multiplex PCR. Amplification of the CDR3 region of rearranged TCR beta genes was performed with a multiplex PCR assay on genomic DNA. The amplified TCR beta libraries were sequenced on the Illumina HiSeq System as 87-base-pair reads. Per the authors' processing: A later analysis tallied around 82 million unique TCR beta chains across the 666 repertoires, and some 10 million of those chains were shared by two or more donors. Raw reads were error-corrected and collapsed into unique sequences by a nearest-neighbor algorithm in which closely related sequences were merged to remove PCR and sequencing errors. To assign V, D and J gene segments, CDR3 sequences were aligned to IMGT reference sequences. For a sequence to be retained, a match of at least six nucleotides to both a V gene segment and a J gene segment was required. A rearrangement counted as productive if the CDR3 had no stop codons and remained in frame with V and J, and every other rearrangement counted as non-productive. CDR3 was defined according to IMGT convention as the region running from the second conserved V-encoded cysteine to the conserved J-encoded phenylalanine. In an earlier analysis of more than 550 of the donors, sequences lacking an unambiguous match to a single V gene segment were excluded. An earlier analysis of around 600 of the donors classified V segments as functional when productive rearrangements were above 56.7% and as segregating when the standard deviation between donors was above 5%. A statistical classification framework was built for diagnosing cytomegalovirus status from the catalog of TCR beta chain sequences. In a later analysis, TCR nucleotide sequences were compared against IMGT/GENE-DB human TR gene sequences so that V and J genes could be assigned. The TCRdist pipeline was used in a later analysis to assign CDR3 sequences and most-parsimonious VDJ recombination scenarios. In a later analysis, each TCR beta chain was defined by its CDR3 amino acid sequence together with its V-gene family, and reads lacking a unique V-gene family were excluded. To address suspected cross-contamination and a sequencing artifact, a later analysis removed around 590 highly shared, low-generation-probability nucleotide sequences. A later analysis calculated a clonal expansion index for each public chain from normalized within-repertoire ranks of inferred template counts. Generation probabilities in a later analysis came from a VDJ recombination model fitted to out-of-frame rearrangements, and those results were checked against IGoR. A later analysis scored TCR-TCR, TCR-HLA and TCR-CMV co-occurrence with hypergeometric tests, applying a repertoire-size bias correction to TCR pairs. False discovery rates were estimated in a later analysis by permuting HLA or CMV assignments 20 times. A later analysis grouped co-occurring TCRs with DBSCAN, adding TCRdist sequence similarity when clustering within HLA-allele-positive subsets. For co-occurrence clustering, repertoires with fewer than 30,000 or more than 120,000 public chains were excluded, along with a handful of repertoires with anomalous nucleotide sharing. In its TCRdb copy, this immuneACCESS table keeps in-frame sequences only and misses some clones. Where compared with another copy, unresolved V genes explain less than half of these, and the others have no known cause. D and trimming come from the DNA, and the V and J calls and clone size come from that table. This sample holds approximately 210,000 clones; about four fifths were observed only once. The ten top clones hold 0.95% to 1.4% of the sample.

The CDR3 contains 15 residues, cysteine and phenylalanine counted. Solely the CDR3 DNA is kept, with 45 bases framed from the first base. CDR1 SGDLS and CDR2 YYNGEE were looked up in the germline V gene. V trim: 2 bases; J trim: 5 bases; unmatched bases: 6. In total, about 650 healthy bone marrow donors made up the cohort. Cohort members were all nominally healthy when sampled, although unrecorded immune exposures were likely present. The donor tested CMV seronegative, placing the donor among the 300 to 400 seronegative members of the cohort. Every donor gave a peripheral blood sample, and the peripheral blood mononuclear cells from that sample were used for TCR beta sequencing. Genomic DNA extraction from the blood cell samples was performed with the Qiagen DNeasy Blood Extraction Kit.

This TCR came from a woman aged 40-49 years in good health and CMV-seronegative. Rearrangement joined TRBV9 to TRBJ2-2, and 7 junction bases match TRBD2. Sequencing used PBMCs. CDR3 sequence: CASSVGGSGTGELFF. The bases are TGTGCCAGCAGCGTCGGCGGGAGTGGAACCGGGGAGCTGTTTTTT.